Below, one T cell receptor beta chain is given with its context. Its antigen is unidentified. The data derive from a study of OX40 agonist ivuxolimab in advanced cancers. About the study: Patient treatment consisted of intravenous ivuxolimab administration every 2 weeks at 0.01 to 10 mg/kg.

V lost 0 bases, J lost 5 bases, and 14 bases lay in between. The CDR3 totals 15 residues. Per the germline V gene, CDR1 is SGHRS and CDR2 is YFSETQ. Using immunoSEQ multiplex PCR, the repertoire was profiled, and TCRdb retains in-frame clones only, with some absent. Here the sample spans about 82,000 clones, around nine tenths being singletons. Study-wide points: In CD8+ T cells, expanded clones were on average more numerous than in CD4+. Blood T cells, both CD4+ and CD8+, expanded clonally by week 6 at 0.1 to 3.0 mg/kg.

Baseline, cycle 4 day 1, and cycle 7 day 1 were the blood sampling points. The gene calls are TRBV5-1 and TRBJ2-5, with D possibly matching TRBD1 (6 bases). Sequenced here: CD4+ or CD8+ T cells sorted from blood, sampled in a trial of the OX40 agonist ivuxolimab. The source is an adult with an advanced solid tumor such as melanoma, head and neck, liver or kidney cancer. The CDR3 sequence is CASSLVQGPGETQYF. DNA of the CDR3: TGCGCCAGCAGCTTGGTTCAGGGGCCAGGGGAGACCCAGTACTTC.